This entry lists 30 T cell receptor beta chains sequenced from one sample in a study of cytomegalovirus exposure and HLA in healthy donors. PCR primers comprised 60 Vbeta and 13 Jbeta primers. Data came from immunoSEQ multiplex PCR; TCRdb stores just in-frame clones and leaves some out. The sample lists around 130,000 clones; over 70% were seen once. The sample consisted of PBMCs. These receptor sequences come from an older woman in good health and CMV-seropositive.

This clone was counted between two and nine times. The rearrangement joins TRBV4-1 to TRBJ1-4; D not resolved. Trimming took off 4 bases at V and 8 bases at J, with 17 bases between the two ends. Per the germline V gene, CDR1 is MGHRA and CDR2 is YSYEKL. The CDR3 covers 15 residues. The CDR3 DNA reads TGCGCCAGCAGCCTTCCTCGAGCAAGGCGGGAAAAACTGTTTTTT. Protein: CASSLPRARREKLFF.

This chain uses TRBV2 with TRBJ2-2; a weak D match, TRBD1 (6 bases). V was pared by 6 bases and J by 9 bases, with 17 bases between. CDR1 is SNHLY and CDR2 is FYNNEI in the germline V gene. The length of the CDR3 is 14 residues. CDR3 DNA sequence: TGTGCCAGCAGCCAAAGGTTTCGGGACAGGGAGCTGTTTTTT. It yields the protein CASSQRFRDRELFF.

This clone showed up just a few times. The V and J genes are TRBV9 and TRBJ2-5; a possible D gene is TRBD2 (7 bases). Germline CDR1 reads SGDLS; CDR2 reads YYNGEE. The CDR3 consists of 14 residues. V was clipped by 0 bases and J by 5 bases, with 11 bases between them. CDR3 sequence: CASSVGRGGETQYF. CDR3 sequence (DNA): TGTGCCAGCAGCGTAGGGAGGGGGGGGGAGACCCAGTACTTC.

V usage is TRBV7-8 and J usage is TRBJ2-1; D not certain. CDR3 length: 13 residues. Germline V gene data show CDR1 as SGHVS and CDR2 as FQNEAQ. The V end lost 2 bases, the J end lost 7 bases, and 9 bases lay between the germline ends. The CDR3 nucleotides read TGTGCCAGCAGCTTAATGGCGAGGAATGAGCAGTTCTTC. This encodes CASSLMARNEQFF.

The chain carries TRBV7-3 and TRBJ2-3, with D possibly matching TRBD1 (5 bases). Germline CDR1 SGHTA, CDR2 FQGTGA. The CDR3 loop spans 15 amino acids. The ends were cut back, 0 bases at V and 4 bases at J, with 11 bases in the middle. The CDR3 DNA sequence: TGTGCCAGCAGCTTAACGTCAGGGAATCCAGATACGCAGTATTTT. This encodes CASSLTSGNPDTQYF.

This clone was found a few times. The J gene is TRBJ1-5, the V gene TRBV11-2, with D uncertain. This CDR3 has 14 residues. V lost 6 bases, J lost 1 base, and 10 bases lay in between. CDR1 is SGHAT and CDR2 is FQNNGV in the germline V gene. CDR3 in amino acids: CASRSGVSNQPQHF. CDR3 nucleotides: TGTGCCAGCAGGTCTGGAGTCAGCAATCAGCCCCAGCATTTT. The variable domain in full, with the rest retrieved from reference TRBV11-2 and TRBJ1-5, is EAGVAQSPRYKIIEKRQSVAFWCNPISGHATLYWYQQILGQGPKLLIQFQNNGVVDDSQLPKDRFSAERLKGVDSTLKIQPAKLEDSAVYLCASRSGVSNQPQHFGDGTRLSIL.

The chain couples TRBV10-3 to TRBJ2-1; 9 bases line up with TRBD1. This CDR3 contains 14 residues. Germline values: CDR1 ENHRY, CDR2 SYGVKD. The ends lost 10 bases at V and 3 bases at J; junction bases unmatched: 7. CDR3 in DNA: TGTGCCACCAAACCGGGACAGGGCTACAATGAGCAGTTCTTC. Translating gives CATKPGQGYNEQFF.

A few counts support this clone. The rearrangement uses TRBV4-2 and TRBJ1-3, with D hard to call. Germline V lookup: CDR1 LGHNA, CDR2 YNFKEQ. This CDR3 has 15 amino acids. Deletions cut 1 base from V and 0 bases from J, with 7 bases between. The CDR3: CASSQANPSGNTIYF. The CDR3 DNA follows: TGTGCCAGCAGCCAAGCAAATCCCTCTGGAAACACCATATATTTT.

This sequence joins TRBV27 and TRBJ2-7, with TRBD2 matching over 15 bases. The junction had 5 bases not matched to a gene; V was cut back by 4 bases and J by 4 bases. The germline V gene encodes CDR1 MNHEY and CDR2 SMNVEV (reference sequence). The CDR3 runs 16 residues. DNA for the CDR3: TGTGCCAGCAGTTCAGGACTAGCGGGGGGGCTGTACGAGCAGTACTTC. Protein sequence: CASSSGLAGGLYEQYF.

The V call is TRBV5-3, the J call TRBJ1-2; 7 positions match TRBD1. TRBV5-3 is an ORF, with its function uncertain. After removal of 5 bases from V and 1 base from J, the junction contained 14 bases not matched to a gene. The CDR3 length is 17 residues. CDR3 protein: CARSSDRALRNNYGYTF. CDR3 nucleotides: TGTGCCAGAAGTTCCGACAGGGCACTACGAAATAACTATGGCTACACCTTC.

The chain employs TRBV5-1 and TRBJ2-1; the D gene is possibly TRBD2 (6 bases). The germline V gene has CDR1 SGHRS and CDR2 YFSETQ. CDR3 length: 16 amino acids. Trimming shortened V by 0 bases and J by 0 bases, and 10 bases separated the two germline ends. In DNA, the CDR3 is TGCGCCAGCAGCTTGGGTAGCGGTAGCTCCTACAATGAGCAGTTCTTC. It encodes CASSLGSGSSYNEQFF. Using reference TRBV5-1 and TRBJ2-1 for the parts outside the CDR3, the full variable domain is KAGVTQTPRYLIKTRGQQVTLSCSPISGHRSVSWYQQTPGQGLQFLFEYFSETQRNKGNFPGRFSGRQFSNSRSEMNVSTLELGDSALYLCASSLGSGSSYNEQFFGPGTRLTVL.

The gene calls are TRBV7-9 and TRBJ2-1, with D uncertain. This CDR3 spans 11 amino acids. The V and J ends lost 5 bases and 7 bases respectively, with 6 bases between them. In germline, CDR1 is SEHNR, CDR2 FQNEAQ (reference sequence). The CDR3 loop reads CASSPVNEQFF. CDR3 nucleotide sequence: TGTGCCAGCAGCCCCGTGAATGAGCAGTTCTTC.

The sample holds a few counts of this clone. At one boundary the junction diverges from the germline segment, which might be a read error. The J gene is TRBJ1-4, the V gene TRBV5-6, with TRBD1 matching over 8 bases. CDR1 and CDR2 (germline): SGHDT, YYEEEE. This CDR3 is built from 13 residues. The CDR3 sequence: CASSFGTLQGGYF. DNA of the CDR3: TGTGCCAGCAGCTTCGGGACCCTACAGGGGGGGTATTTT.

The V gene is TRBV5-1, the J gene TRBJ1-6; TRBD1 aligns across 7 bases. V shed 0 bases and J 8 bases; nucleotides not matched to a gene: 5. CDR1 SGHRS and CDR2 YFSETQ come from the germline V gene. The CDR3 extends over 15 amino acids. CDR3 in amino acids: CASSLVQGIDSPLHF. The CDR3 DNA reads TGCGCCAGCAGCTTGGTACAGGGGATCGATTCACCCCTCCACTTT.

The rearrangement links TRBV2 to TRBJ1-1; perhaps TRBD1 as D (5 bases). V lost 3 bases, J lost 0 bases, and 17 bases lay in between. The CDR3 is made up of 17 amino acids. Germline CDR1 and CDR2: SNHLY and FYNNEI. In DNA form, the CDR3 reads TGTGCCAGCAGTGATAACCGACAGCCCGACATGAACACTGAAGCTTTCTTT. Protein sequence: CASSDNRQPDMNTEAFF.

The J gene is TRBJ2-5, the V gene TRBV6-5, with TRBD1 matching 9 bases. The J call is doubtful: the DNA matches TRBJ2-7 better. This CDR3 comprises 15 residues. Germline values: CDR1 MNHEY, CDR2 SVGAGI. CDR3 residues: CASSSEGGQGYEQYF. CDR3 in DNA: TGTGCCAGCAGTTCCGAGGGGGGACAGGGCTACGAGCAGTACTTC.

This clone was counted between two and nine times. V usage is TRBV6-1 and J usage is TRBJ1-1; D remains unclear. The CDR3 contains 15 residues. Trimming left V 6 bases short and J 3 bases short, with 17 bases between. CDR1 is MNHNS and CDR2 is SASEGT in the germline V gene. The DNA of the CDR3 is TGTGCCAGCAGGGCGGGCTTAGGGTCCCACACTGAAGCTTTCTTT. Protein: CASRAGLGSHTEAFF.

The gene calls are TRBV10-1 and TRBJ1-4; 9 nucleotides match TRBD1. This CDR3 region has 14 residues. J gave up 5 bases and V 4 bases, and 2 bases lay outside the gene matches. In germline, CDR1 is WNHNN, CDR2 SYGVQD (reference sequence). CDR3 protein: CASSAGTGNEKLFF. The CDR3, as DNA: TGCGCCAGCAGTGCCGGGACAGGGAATGAAAAACTGTTTTTT.

J is TRBJ1-6 and V is TRBV19, with D perhaps TRBD1 (6 bases). The CDR3 consists of 13 residues. V was clipped by 8 bases and J by 10 bases, with 15 bases between them. Germline-derived CDR1 and CDR2 are LNHDA and SQIVND (reference sequence). The CDR3 loop reads CASSQGGNSPLHF. Written as DNA, the CDR3 is TGTGCCAGTTCACAGGGTGGGAACTCACCCCTCCACTTT.

V is TRBV19 and J is TRBJ1-1, with TRBD1 matching over 8 bases. The junction had 9 bases not matched to a gene; V was cut back by 1 base and J by 5 bases. Germline V gives CDR1 LNHDA, CDR2 SQIVND (reference sequence). The CDR3 spans 16 residues. CDR3 DNA sequence: TGTGCCAGTAGTATAGGGCAGGGGGCGAGAAGAACTGAAGCTTTCTTT. Translation: CASSIGQGARRTEAFF.

The V call is TRBV19, the J call TRBJ1-1; D unclear. V shed 2 bases and J shed 3 bases, with 13 bases lying between them. The CDR3 loop spans 15 amino acids. CDR1 and CDR2 (germline): LNHDA, SQIVND (reference sequence). CDR3 nucleotides: TGTGCCAGTAGTATAACCCCGGGAGAGGACACTGAAGCTTTCTTT. Its translation: CASSITPGEDTEAFF.

V gene TRBV5-1 combines with J gene TRBJ2-5, with 9 bases aligning to TRBD1. Germline-derived CDR1 and CDR2 are SGHRS and YFSETQ. J gave up 5 bases and V 2 bases, and 1 base lay outside the gene matches. The CDR3 contains 13 residues. CDR3 in amino acids: CASSFGTGETQYF. The CDR3 bases are TGCGCCAGCAGCTTTGGGACAGGGGAGACCCAGTACTTC.

The V gene is TRBV7-9, the J gene TRBJ2-5, with TRBD1 matching 9 bases. TRBJ2-7 explains the end of the DNA better; the J call may be wrong. Germline loops: CDR1 SEHNR, CDR2 FQNEAQ (reference sequence). The CDR3 is made up of 14 amino acids. CDR3 coding DNA: TGTGCCAGCAGCCGGACCGGGACAGGGAACGAGCAGTACTTC. Encoded protein: CASSRTGTGNEQYF.

The J gene is TRBJ1-1, the V gene TRBV29-1, with 9 bases identical to TRBD1. The CDR3 totals 12 residues. Germline V gives CDR1 SQVTM, CDR2 ANQGSEA. Trimming cost V 7 bases and J 3 bases; bases outside gene matches: 3. Here the CDR3 reads CSARTGDTEAFF. The CDR3 region has the DNA TGCAGCGCTAGGACAGGGGACACTGAAGCTTTCTTT.

The J gene is TRBJ2-1, the V gene TRBV4-2; 12 bases are shared with TRBD2. V was clipped by 8 bases and J by 8 bases; unmatched bases: 10. The CDR3 runs 15 residues. Germline V gives CDR1 LGHNA, CDR2 YNFKEQ. Here the CDR3 DNA reads TGTGCCAGCCAGACTAGCGGGGGACCTTGGGATGAGCAGTTCTTC. It codes for CASQTSGGPWDEQFF.

In this sample, this clone turned up once. The chain recombines TRBV18 with TRBJ1-4; 11 nucleotides agree with TRBD1. This CDR3 comprises 15 residues. Germline CDR1 is KGHSH and CDR2 is LQKENI. V shed 3 bases, J shed 8 bases, and the junction held 5 bases outside the gene matches. The CDR3 nucleotides are TGTGCCAGCTCACCCCCGGGACAGGGGGAAGAAAAACTGTTTTTT. Its translation: CASSPPGQGEEKLFF.

V and J are TRBV19 and TRBJ1-6, with D possibly TRBD1 on 6 matching bases. CDR1 and CDR2 (germline): LNHDA, SQIVND (reference sequence). The germline V and J ends were trimmed by 3 bases and 13 bases, with 10 bases remaining between them. The CDR3 is made up of 12 amino acids. CDR3: CASSMGASPLHF. Here the CDR3 DNA reads TGTGCCAGTAGTATGGGGGCTTCGCCCCTCCACTTT.

This clone was found a few times. The chain employs TRBV4-1 and TRBJ1-2; D is ambiguous. The CDR3 loop spans 15 amino acids. The germline gives CDR1 MGHRA, CDR2 YSYEKL. The ends were cut back, 0 bases at V and 4 bases at J, with 12 bases in the middle. CDR3 in amino acids: CASSQEGRRAYGYTF. In DNA, the CDR3 is TGCGCCAGCAGCCAAGAGGGCAGAAGAGCCTATGGCTACACCTTC.

This chain links TRBV5-1 with TRBJ1-2, with 7 bases matching TRBD1. Germline lookup yields CDR1 SGHRS and CDR2 YFSETQ. V was clipped by 3 bases and J by 4 bases; unmatched bases: 9. There are 15 residues in the CDR3. The CDR3 reads CASSSSGGPFYGYTF. The CDR3, as DNA: TGCGCCAGCAGCTCGTCAGGGGGTCCTTTCTATGGCTACACCTTC.

This clone showed up just once. The chain links TRBV5-1 to TRBJ1-2; 9 nucleotides agree with TRBD1. The CDR3 extends over 15 amino acids. Germline V gene sequence: CDR1 SGHRS, CDR2 YFSETQ. The V gene end was trimmed by 4 bases and the J gene end by 1 base; junction bases not matched to a gene: 5. This CDR3 is CASSPGQGNNYGYTF. The CDR3 DNA follows: TGCGCCAGCAGCCCGGGACAGGGAAATAACTATGGCTACACCTTC.